This entry describes one T cell receptor beta chain. CDR1 is SGHNT, CDR2 YYREEE, per germline (reference sequence). V was shortened by 2 bases and J by 0 bases, with 14 bases between the two germline ends. The CDR3 length is 16 residues. The sample originates from a study of shared clonotypes between healthy human individuals. The assay was immunoSEQ multiplex PCR, and TCRdb's table has in-frame clones only and misses some. The table has approximately 500,000 clones, about 96% seen once. Sequenced input: naive CD4+ T cells sorted from blood. Described subset: CD45RA+ positively selected. The rearrangement joins TRBV5-4 to TRBJ1-1; D is possibly TRBD1 (5 bases). The sequence derives from a woman in her twenties or thirties in good health. CDR3 sequence: CASSLFGAAMNTEAFF. In nucleotides, the CDR3 is TGTGCCAGCAGCTTATTCGGGGCAGCCATGAACACTGAAGCTTTCTTT.